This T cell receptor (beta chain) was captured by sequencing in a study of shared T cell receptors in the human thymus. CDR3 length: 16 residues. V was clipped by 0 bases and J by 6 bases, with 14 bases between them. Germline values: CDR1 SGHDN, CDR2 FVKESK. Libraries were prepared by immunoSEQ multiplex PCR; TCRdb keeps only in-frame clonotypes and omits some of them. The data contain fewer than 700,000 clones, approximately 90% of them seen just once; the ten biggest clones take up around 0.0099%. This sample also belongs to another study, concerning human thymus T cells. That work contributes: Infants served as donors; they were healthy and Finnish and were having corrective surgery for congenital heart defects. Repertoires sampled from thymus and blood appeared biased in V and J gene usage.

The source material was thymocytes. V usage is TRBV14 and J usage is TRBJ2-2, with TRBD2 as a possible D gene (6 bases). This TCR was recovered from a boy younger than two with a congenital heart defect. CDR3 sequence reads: CASSQEDPRESGELFF. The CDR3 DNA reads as TGTGCCAGCAGCCAAGAGGACCCCCGGGAGTCCGGGGAGCTGTTTTTT.